Below, 13 T cell receptor beta chains from the same sample are listed, as sequenced in a study of Ad26.COV2.S vaccination and SARS-CoV-2 variants. Sample treatment: some 20 received Ad26.COV2.S at low or high dose, single or two shots; about 5 received placebo; per-sample allocation not given. Day 63 following the first vaccine or placebo injection was when the samples were taken. Profiling relied on immunoSEQ multiplex PCR, and the TCRdb table lists in-frame clones only, not all of them. The top ten hold 1.9% of the sample, which has 360,000 or so clones, 89% seen once. The sample was peripheral blood, taken in a trial of Ad26.COV2.S vaccine versus placebo. The receptors shown here come from a person aged 18 to 65 who received the Ad26.COV2.S COVID-19 vaccine or a placebo.

This clone was detected only once. The rearrangement joins TRBV9 to TRBJ2-2; D gene uncertain. CDR3 length: 13 residues. Trimming took 0 bases from V and 5 from J, leaving 5 bases between them. Germline CDR1 reads SGDLS; CDR2 reads YYNGEE. This CDR3 is CASSVERTGELFF. The CDR3, as DNA: TGTGCCAGCAGCGTAGAGAGGACCGGGGAGCTGTTTTTT.

The CDR3 nucleotides are TGTGCCAGCAGCTTAGCCCCCACTAGCGCCCAAGAGACCCAGTACTTC. It specifies CASSLAPTSAQETQYF. The chain has TRBV11-2 and TRBJ2-5; 7 bases map to TRBD2. From germline, CDR1 is SGHAT and CDR2 FQNNGV. Trimming removed 1 base from V and 1 base from J; junction bases left unmatched: 6. This CDR3 region has 16 residues.

The sample holds a few counts of this clone. V usage is TRBV12-3 or TRBV12-4 and J usage is TRBJ1-1; no firm D call. The CDR3 is 13 residues long. V lost 6 bases, J lost 4 bases, and 12 bases lay in between. CDR3: CASSWETRTEAFF. The CDR3 DNA sequence: TGTGCCAGCAGCTGGGAAACTCGCACTGAAGCTTTCTTT.

The V call is TRBV6-2 or TRBV6-3, the J call TRBJ2-1; D perhaps matches TRBD1 (5 bases). CDR1 and CDR2 from the germline V gene are MNHEY and SVGEGT. The CDR3 is 13 amino acids. V lost 6 bases and J lost 3, with 9 bases in between. Here the CDR3 DNA reads TGTGCCAGCAGCCAGGGTTTCTACAATGAGCAGTTCTTC. The encoded protein is CASSQGFYNEQFF.

This clone appeared a single time. The rearrangement links TRBV19 to TRBJ1-5; unclear D gene. This CDR3 is 15 amino acids long. Trimming pared 5 bases from V and 2 bases from J, leaving 13 bases between. CDR1 LNHDA and CDR2 SQIVND come from the germline V gene (reference sequence). The CDR3 reads CASSPSVVGNQPQHF. The CDR3 bases are TGTGCCAGTAGTCCCTCGGTTGTCGGCAATCAGCCCCAGCATTTT. The full variable domain, in which reference TRBV19 and TRBJ1-5 provide the parts outside the CDR3, is DGGITQSPKYLFRKEGQNVTLSCEQNLNHDAMYWYRQDPGQGLRLIYYSQIVNDFQKGDIAEGYSVSREKKESFPLTVTSAQKNPTAFYLCASSPSVVGNQPQHFGDGTRLSIL.

The chain has TRBV5-1 and TRBJ1-3; D gene uncertain. CDR3 length: 12 amino acids. CDR1 is SGHRS, CDR2 YFSETQ, per germline. V lost 7 bases to trimming and J lost 4 bases, with 9 bases between them. The CDR3 bases are TGCGCCAGCCGGGTACCGGGAAACACCATATATTTT. The encoded protein is CASRVPGNTIYF.

The chain employs TRBV11-3 and TRBJ2-1, with TRBD2 as a possible D gene (6 bases). Germline lookup yields CDR1 SGHNT and CDR2 YENEEA. V gave up 5 bases and J gave up 7 bases, with 18 bases separating them. The CDR3 length is 15 residues. Written as DNA, the CDR3 is TGTGCCAGCAGCCCGCGGGTGAGTAGCGGAAATGAGCAGTTCTTC. Its translation is CASSPRVSSGNEQFF.

This chain uses TRBV19 with TRBJ1-4; 10 nucleotides line up with TRBD1. CDR3 length: 16 residues. V dropped 8 bases and J dropped 6; count of bases not matched to a gene: 12. Germline CDR1 LNHDA, CDR2 SQIVND (reference sequence). The DNA of the CDR3 is TGTGCCAGTCGTCGCTCTCTCGGGACAGGGGATGAAAAACTGTTTTTT. Translated, it gives CASRRSLGTGDEKLFF.

The V gene is TRBV5-8, the J gene TRBJ2-5; no clear D. This CDR3 has 15 residues. V was pared by 2 bases and J by 4 bases, with 15 bases between. CDR1 is SGHTS, CDR2 YDEGEE, per germline. CDR3 sequence (DNA): TGTGCCAGCAGCTTAGCAGGCATTACAGCAGAGACCCAGTACTTC. It is translated as CASSLAGITAETQYF.

The J gene is TRBJ1-1, the V gene TRBV11-3; D may be TRBD1 (6 bases). This CDR3 comprises 15 residues. Between the trimmed V and J ends, which lost 3 bases and 1 base, there was a span of 12 bases. The V gene's germline CDR1 is SGHNT and CDR2 YENEEA. The CDR3 bases are TGTGCCAGCAGCTTCCCAGGGGACCCGAACACTGAAGCTTTCTTT. This translates into CASSFPGDPNTEAFF.

This rearrangement joins TRBV6-1 to TRBJ1-5; 7 bases fit TRBD1. V shed 3 bases, J shed 6 bases, and the junction held 14 bases outside the gene matches. From germline, CDR1 is MNHNS and CDR2 SASEGT. The CDR3 runs 17 residues. CDR3 in amino acids: CASSEVSPLTGTQPQHF. The CDR3 DNA follows: TGTGCCAGCAGTGAGGTATCACCCCTGACAGGGACTCAGCCCCAGCATTTT.

The rearrangement uses TRBV28 and TRBJ2-7; 13 nucleotides agree with TRBD2. Germline loops: CDR1 MDHEN, CDR2 SYDVKM. The CDR3 runs 16 residues. V trimming: 6 bases; J trimming: 4 bases; junction bases outside the gene matches: 9. For the CDR3, the DNA is TGTGCCAGCAGGAACCCGGGACTAGCGGGATTATACGAGCAGTACTTC. Its translation is CASRNPGLAGLYEQYF.

DNA of the CDR3: TGCGCCAGCAGCCAAGAGGGCAGGTTTGGAGCTTTCTTT. Protein: CASSQEGRFGAFF. V gene TRBV4-1 combines with J gene TRBJ1-1; no clear D gene. V dropped 0 bases and J dropped 10 bases, with 12 bases sitting between them. Germline V gene sequence: CDR1 MGHRA, CDR2 YSYEKL. The CDR3 has 13 residues.